The T cell receptor (beta chain) under discussion was sequenced for a study of cytomegalovirus exposure and HLA in healthy donors. About this clone: Its antigen is undetermined.

Study findings and constraints: Later analysis indicated greater clonal expansion among HLA-associated TCR beta chains than among equally common other chains.

V was clipped by 0 bases and J by 5 bases, with 12 bases between them. Germline V gives CDR1 SGHRS, CDR2 YFSETQ. The CDR3 runs to 15 residues. PCR primers comprised 60 Vbeta and 13 Jbeta primers. Method: immunoSEQ multiplex PCR; TCRdb's copy keeps in-frame clones and lacks some. The data show 150,000 to 200,000 clones, with 79% seen just once and about 2% held by the top ten. This chain connects TRBV5-1 to TRBJ2-1, with no clear D. The receptor was derived from a woman aged 50 to 60 in good health and CMV-seronegative. Sequenced sample: PBMCs. CDR3 in DNA: TGCGCCAGCAGCTTGGTTGCAAGCCGTCACAATGAGCAGTTCTTC. Translating it yields CASSLVASRHNEQFF.